One and the same sample provided the 19 T cell receptor beta chains below, sequenced in a study of blood T cell repertoires in COVID-19. Assay used: immunoSEQ multiplex PCR; TCRdb lists only in-frame clones, some missing. This sample yields roughly 300,000 clones, of which 70% to 90% are seen a single time; approximately 7.8% belongs to the top ten. Sequenced material: peripheral blood. The receptors were gathered from a woman between 45 and 65 years old who had recovered from COVID-19.

The chain employs TRBV2 and TRBJ2-7; unclear D gene. From germline, CDR1 is SNHLY and CDR2 FYNNEI. The CDR3 is 13 residues long. The V end lost 3 bases, the J end lost 3 bases, and 9 bases lay between the germline ends. CDR3 DNA sequence: TGTGCCAGCAGTGATAGTGGGCTCTACGAGCAGTACTTC. This gives the protein CASSDSGLYEQYF.

CDR3 DNA: TGTGCCAGCAACGCGGGGGGCCTCCCTACAATAGAGCAGTTCTTC. Amino acids: CASNAGGLPTIEQFF. The J gene is TRBJ2-1, the V gene TRBV2, with TRBD2 matching over 8 bases. Trimming at V came to 7 bases and at J to 10 bases, leaving 15 bases not matched to a gene. The germline V gene has CDR1 SNHLY and CDR2 FYNNEI. This CDR3 comprises 15 residues.

V usage is TRBV6-2 or TRBV6-3 and J usage is TRBJ1-4; 8 nucleotides agree with TRBD1. Per the germline V gene, CDR1 is MNHEY and CDR2 is SVGEGT. V lost 4 bases to trimming and J lost 11 bases; unmatched junction nucleotides: 15. This CDR3 contains 16 residues. The CDR3 region has the DNA TGTGCCAGCAGTTCGACGTACAGGGGGGAGCCCGGTAAACTGTTTTTT. This encodes CASSSTYRGEPGKLFF.

This clone was counted at least ten times. The rearrangement links TRBV2 to TRBJ2-2, with a tentative D call TRBD1 (6 bases). The CDR3 consists of 15 residues. Germline V gene data show CDR1 as SNHLY and CDR2 as FYNNEI. With 1 base removed from V and 1 base from J, the gap between germline ends came to 7 bases. Here the CDR3 reads CASSEETGNTGELFF. Written as DNA, the CDR3 is TGTGCCAGCAGTGAAGAGACAGGGAACACCGGGGAGCTGTTTTTT.

The chain carries TRBV30 and TRBJ1-6, with D uncertain. Germline V gene sequence: CDR1 GTSNPN, CDR2 SVGIG (reference sequence). Trimming stripped 0 bases from V and 7 bases from J, with 13 bases between. The CDR3 runs to 15 residues. CDR3 residues: CAWSVLMSENSPLHF. Written as DNA, the CDR3 is TGTGCCTGGAGTGTCCTTATGAGTGAGAATTCACCCCTCCACTTT.

Points on this clone: This specimen includes other DNA sequences encoding the same CDR3. This rearrangement joins TRBV18 to TRBJ2-5; D possibly corresponds to TRBD2 (6 bases). V was cut by 3 bases and J by 5 bases, with 7 bases left in between. The CDR3 runs 12 residues. The germline gives CDR1 KGHSH, CDR2 LQKENI. This CDR3 is CASSPRGETQYF. The CDR3, as DNA: TGTGCCAGCTCACCTCGGGGGGAGACCCAGTACTTC.

The V and J genes are TRBV6-2 or TRBV6-3 and TRBJ2-1; 8 nucleotides agree with TRBD2. The CDR3 runs 17 residues. The germline V gene encodes CDR1 MNHEY and CDR2 SVGEGT. J gave up 5 bases and V 2 bases, and 11 bases lay outside the gene matches. The CDR3 nucleotides are TGTGCCAGCAGTTACAATATCCGGGGACTAGGACACAATGAGCAGTTCTTC. Translating it yields CASSYNIRGLGHNEQFF.

This clone was picked up one time. CDR3 nucleotides: TGTGCCACCAGCAGAGATCAGTTCGGAGGGTCCCACTCCTACGAGCAGTACTTC. Protein sequence: CATSRDQFGGSHSYEQYF. The J gene is TRBJ2-7, the V gene TRBV15, with D possibly being TRBD2 (6 bases). There are 18 residues in the CDR3. Germline CDR1 is LNHNV and CDR2 is YYDKDF (reference sequence). Trimming took 0 bases from V and 0 from J, leaving 18 bases between them. Looking up the rest from reference TRBV15 and TRBJ2-7 gives the full variable domain: DAMVIQNPRYQVTQFGKPVTLSCSQTLNHNVMYWYQQKSSQAPKLLFHYYDKDFNNEADTPDNFQSRRPNTSFCFLDIRSPGLGDTAMYLCATSRDQFGGSHSYEQYFGPGTRLTVT.

The sample holds one count of this clone. J is TRBJ1-5 and V is TRBV7-2; D ambiguous. CDR3 length: 12 residues. In germline, CDR1 is SGHTA, CDR2 FQGNSA. V shed 5 bases and J shed 9 bases, with 11 bases lying between them. The CDR3 sequence: CASSLYRGPQHF. In nucleotides, the CDR3 is TGTGCCAGCAGCCTTTACCGGGGGCCCCAGCATTTT. Full variable domain (remainder filled in from reference TRBV7-2 and TRBJ1-5): GAGVSQSPSNKVTEKGKDVELRCDPISGHTALYWYRQSLGQGLEFLIYFQGNSAPDKSGLPSDRFSAERTGGSVSTLTIQRTQQEDSAVYLCASSLYRGPQHFGDGTRLSIL.

This chain links TRBV7-9 with TRBJ1-1; 8 bases map to TRBD1. The V segment lost 5 bases and the J segment 1 base; nucleotides outside the gene matches: 3. From germline, CDR1 is SEHNR and CDR2 FQNEAQ (reference sequence). The CDR3 has 14 residues. DNA of the CDR3: TGTGCCAGCAGCCAAACAGGGGGGAACACTGAAGCTTTCTTT. Translating gives CASSQTGGNTEAFF.

This rearrangement joins TRBV4-1 to TRBJ1-3; the D is unclear. Germline V gene data show CDR1 as MGHRA and CDR2 as YSYEKL. The CDR3 runs to 17 residues. V was pared by 0 bases and J by 0 bases, with 12 bases between. Written as DNA, the CDR3 is TGCGCCAGCAGCCAAGACCTCCGGGATTACTCTGGAAACACCATATATTTT. Its translation is CASSQDLRDYSGNTIYF.

The V gene is TRBV7-2, the J gene TRBJ1-2; 8 bases match TRBD1. Per the germline V gene, CDR1 is SGHTA and CDR2 is FQGNSA. The J segment lost 6 bases and the V segment lost 2 bases, leaving 11 bases of the junction unmatched. CDR3 length: 16 amino acids. In nucleotides, the CDR3 is TGTGCCAGCAGCTTATCGATGGCAGGGGGCCAGGATGGCTACACCTTC. Residues: CASSLSMAGGQDGYTF.

The count of this clone is one. The chain is built from TRBV27 and TRBJ2-2; D is perhaps TRBD1 (6 bases). Germline V gene sequence: CDR1 MNHEY, CDR2 SMNVEV (reference sequence). V gave up 3 bases and J gave up 2 bases, with 13 bases separating them. The CDR3 length is 16 residues. CDR3 residues: CASSFGAGVNTGELFF. The CDR3, as DNA: TGTGCCAGCAGTTTTGGTGCAGGGGTAAACACCGGGGAGCTGTTTTTT.

CDR3 amino acids: CASSISGGDEQFF. The CDR3 DNA reads as TGTGCCAGTAGTATATCGGGCGGGGATGAGCAGTTCTTC. This chain uses TRBV19 with TRBJ2-1, with a weak D call TRBD2 (6 bases). Germline V CDR1 and CDR2: LNHDA, SQIVND (reference sequence). This CDR3 spans 13 amino acids. V was trimmed by 2 bases and J by 8 bases, leaving 10 bases between them.

The chain is built from TRBV4-2 and TRBJ1-2, with 7 bases fitting TRBD1. The CDR3 totals 17 residues. The trim removed 4 bases at V and 5 bases at J, leaving 16 bases unmatched. Per the germline V gene, CDR1 is LGHNA and CDR2 is YNFKEQ. The CDR3 sequence is CASSPRFRDSDYYGYTF. The CDR3 nucleotides read TGTGCCAGCAGCCCCCGTTTCCGGGACAGCGACTATTATGGCTACACCTTC.

J is TRBJ2-7 and V is TRBV5-1; 8 positions agree with TRBD2. The germline CDR1 and CDR2 sequences are SGHRS and YFSETQ. Germline trimming cut 2 bases from V and 3 bases from J; bases unmatched to any gene: 7. CDR3 length equals 15 residues. The CDR3 reads CASSLHREGSYEQYF. The CDR3 DNA follows: TGCGCCAGCAGCTTACATCGGGAGGGAAGCTACGAGCAGTACTTC. The full variable domain, completed using reference TRBV5-1 and TRBJ2-7, is KAGVTQTPRYLIKTRGQQVTLSCSPISGHRSVSWYQQTPGQGLQFLFEYFSETQRNKGNFPGRFSGRQFSNSRSEMNVSTLELGDSALYLCASSLHREGSYEQYFGPGTRLTVT.

J is TRBJ2-1 and V is TRBV5-1, with TRBD2 matching over 11 bases. V shed 4 bases and J 4 bases; nucleotides not matched to a gene: 4. This CDR3 has 15 residues. From germline, CDR1 is SGHRS and CDR2 YFSETQ. In DNA, the CDR3 is TGCGCCAGCAGCACTAGCGGGAGTGGGTACAATGAGCAGTTCTTC. It is translated as CASSTSGSGYNEQFF.

The rearrangement joins TRBV10-3 to TRBJ2-6, with TRBD1 identical over 7 bases. After removal of 1 base from V and 0 bases from J, the junction contained 15 bases not matched to a gene. CDR3 length: 21 amino acids. The germline V gene has CDR1 ENHRY and CDR2 SYGVKD. CDR3 region: CAISEYRTGAPSSSGANVLTF. The CDR3 DNA follows: TGTGCCATCAGTGAGTATCGGACAGGCGCACCCTCCTCCTCTGGGGCCAACGTCCTGACTTTC.

The gene calls are TRBV15 and TRBJ1-2; TRBD1 is a possible D gene (5 bases). Trimming removed 2 bases at V and 4 bases at J, with 11 bases between. The CDR3 contains 14 residues. Germline V gene lookup returns CDR1 LNHNV and CDR2 YYDKDF (reference sequence). The CDR3 is CATSRSLDSYGYTF. The CDR3 nucleotides are TGTGCCACCAGCAGATCTCTTGACAGCTATGGCTACACCTTC.